One and the same sample provided the 6 T cell receptor beta chains below, sequenced in a study of control samples from healthy donors and cancer patients. This table comes from immunoSEQ multiplex PCR, and its TCRdb copy is limited to in-frame clones, with some not included. This table holds roughly 130,000 clones, about 95% found once. Specimen: blood. The source of these receptors is a man aged 25-45 years in good health.

The chain links TRBV30 to TRBJ1-4; TRBD1 aligns across 7 bases. CDR1 is GTSNPN, CDR2 SVGIG, per germline (reference sequence). The CDR3 extends over 14 amino acids. With V trimmed by 6 bases and J by 8 bases, 12 bases remained unmatched. In nucleotides, the CDR3 is TGTGCCTGTAGGTCCCGGGACAGAAACGAAAAACTGTTTTTT. Protein: CACRSRDRNEKLFF.

This chain joins TRBV10-1 and TRBJ1-2; 7 bases fit TRBD1. The CDR3 contains 16 residues. The V gene's germline CDR1 is WNHNN and CDR2 SYGVQD (reference sequence). V lost 6 bases to trimming and J lost 6 bases; unmatched junction nucleotides: 16. The CDR3 here is CASSATLGTGENGYTF. In nucleotides, the CDR3 is TGCGCCAGCAGCGCGACCCTGGGAACAGGGGAGAATGGCTACACCTTC.

The rearrangement uses TRBV12-3 or TRBV12-4 and TRBJ2-7, with D maybe TRBD1 (5 bases). V lost 3 bases and J lost 6, with 6 bases in between. The CDR3 sequence is 11 residues long. Written as DNA, the CDR3 is TGTGCCAGCAGTTTCAGGGCCGAGCAGTACTTC. Its translation is CASSFRAEQYF.

The chain is built from TRBV5-6 and TRBJ1-4; perhaps TRBD1 as D (6 bases). CDR1 and CDR2 from the germline V gene are SGHDT and YYEEEE. This CDR3 contains 15 residues. Deletions cut 2 bases from V and 1 base from J, with 9 bases between. The DNA for the CDR3 is TGTGCCAGCAGCTTCTACAGGGTAACTAATGAAAAACTGTTTTTT. Its translation: CASSFYRVTNEKLFF.

The chain joins TRBV11-3 to TRBJ2-3; no clear D gene. This CDR3 contains 14 residues. Per germline, CDR1 SGHNT and CDR2 YENEEA. The V end lost 5 bases, the J end lost 5 bases, and 14 bases lay between the germline ends. CDR3: CASSKSDIQDTQYF. In DNA, the CDR3 is TGTGCCAGCAGCAAAAGCGACATCCAAGATACGCAGTATTTT.

The V call is TRBV25-1, the J call TRBJ1-4, with 7 bases fitting TRBD1. Unmatched junction bases numbered 8, after V lost 4 bases and J lost 3 bases. The CDR3 length is 16 residues. Per germline, CDR1 MGHDK and CDR2 SYGVNS. The CDR3 is CASSGQGNEANEKLFF. The CDR3 DNA is TGTGCCAGCAGTGGACAGGGAAATGAGGCTAATGAAAAACTGTTTTTT. Looking up the rest from reference TRBV25-1 and TRBJ1-4 gives the full variable domain: EADIYQTPRYLVIGTGKKITLECSQTMGHDKMYWYQQDPGMELHLIHYSYGVNSTEKGDLSSESTVSRIRTEHFPLTLESARPSHTSQYLCASSGQGNEANEKLFFGSGTQLSVL.